This T cell receptor beta chain was found in a study of early T cells in non-severe SARS-CoV-2 infection. Between the trimmed V and J ends, which lost 2 bases and 0 bases, there was a span of 11 bases. Germline CDR1 is MNHEY and CDR2 is SVGAGI. The CDR3 contains 15 residues. There are many counts of this clonotype. Unique molecular identifiers tagged individual cDNA molecules. TCRdb reprocessed the 5' RACE reads with MiXCR, giving one entry per CDR3 protein. This table has 40,000 to 45,000 distinct CDR3 sequences, over 3.5% appearing once. The chain carries TRBV6-5 and TRBJ2-7; D is perhaps TRBD2 (6 bases). This TCR derives from an adult who was a healthcare worker with PCR-confirmed SARS-CoV-2 infection or an uninfected control (not recorded which). What was sequenced was whole blood. In DNA, the CDR3 is TGTGCCAGCAGTTACAGTGGACTAAGCTCCTACGAGCAGTACTTC. This translates into CASSYSGLSSYEQYF.